This T cell receptor beta chain appears in the sequencing data of a study of T cell changes during pregnancy in multiple sclerosis. The table came from immunoSEQ multiplex PCR; TCRdb's copy has only in-frame clones and leaves some out. This table has tens of thousands of clones, around 95% appearing once. This sequence originates from a female donor with multiple sclerosis, enrolled in a pregnancy study. The input for sequencing was CD4+ T cells from peripheral blood mononuclear cells, taken before pregnancy.

CDR3 nucleotide sequence: TGTGCCTGGAAACGACAGGGTAGTTATGGCTACACCTTC. It codes for CAWKRQGSYGYTF. The chain recombines TRBV30 with TRBJ1-2, with 7 bases identical to TRBD1. Trimming removed 4 bases from V and 5 bases from J; junction bases left unmatched: 7. The CDR3 is 13 residues long. Germline values: CDR1 GTSNPN, CDR2 SVGIG (reference sequence).